Presented here are 23 T cell receptor beta chains from one specimen sequenced in a study of neurological immune-mediated disorders. TCRdb re-analysed the 5' RACE reads in MiXCR, keeping a single row per CDR3 protein. The sample lists some 60,000 distinct CDR3 sequences; under 3% were seen once. The sequenced sample consisted of PBMCs. Receptors originate from a man in his fifties with multiple sclerosis.

Many counts were recorded for this clonotype. The CDR3 nucleotides are TGTGCCAGCAGCCCATGGGGGTTGAACACTGAAGCTTTCTTT. This gives the protein CASSPWGLNTEAFF. The chain has TRBV3-1 and TRBJ1-1, with D possibly TRBD1 on 5 matching bases. Germline-derived CDR1 and CDR2 are LGHDT and YNNKEL (reference sequence). The V gene lost 4 bases and the J gene lost 0 bases, with 9 bases spanning the gap. This CDR3 is 14 amino acids long.

This clonotype was recorded a few times. The gene calls are TRBV5-6 and TRBJ2-7, with D uncertain. The CDR3 runs 13 residues. V lost 2 bases to trimming and J lost 0 bases, with 6 bases between them. From germline, CDR1 is SGHDT and CDR2 YYEEEE. As DNA, the CDR3 is TGTGCCAGCAGCTTAAAGAGCTCCTACGAGCAGTACTTC. Its translation is CASSLKSSYEQYF.

Ten or more counts support this clonotype. The chain couples TRBV6-2 or TRBV6-3 to TRBJ1-2; 8 nucleotides agree with TRBD1. The CDR3 consists of 13 residues. Trimming at V came to 5 bases and at J to 6 bases, leaving 5 bases not matched to a gene. Germline CDR1 MNHEY, CDR2 SVGEGT. The CDR3 nucleotides read TGTGCCAGCAGTCGACAGGGGACGGATGGCTACACCTTC. This sequence encodes CASSRQGTDGYTF.

In its sample, this clonotype was seen many times. V and J are TRBV20-1 and TRBJ2-7; either TRBD1 or TRBD2 may supply D (5 bases each). V was shortened by 6 bases and J by 4 bases, with 13 bases between the two germline ends. Looked up from germline, CDR1 is DFQATT and CDR2 is SNEGSKA (reference sequence). The CDR3 length is 12 residues. The CDR3 region is CSARDLLYEQYF. In nucleotides, the CDR3 is TGCAGTGCCCGGGACCTCCTATACGAGCAGTACTTC.

In its sample, this clonotype was seen many times. The chain links TRBV12-3 or TRBV12-4 to TRBJ1-5; D call uncertain. Deletions cut 9 bases from V and 3 bases from J, with 15 bases between. The CDR3 is 14 residues long. The CDR3 region has the DNA TGTGCCAGTTCCCGGTCAAATACCAATCAGCCCCAGCATTTT. This sequence encodes CASSRSNTNQPQHF.

At least ten counts were recorded for this clonotype. This rearrangement joins TRBV9 to TRBJ2-7; D gene ambiguous. This CDR3 has 15 residues. The germline V and J ends were trimmed by 0 bases and 0 bases, with 10 bases remaining between them. The V gene's germline CDR1 is SGDLS and CDR2 YYNGEE. The CDR3 loop reads CASSVEPSSSYEQYF. CDR3 in DNA: TGTGCCAGCAGCGTAGAGCCCTCTAGCTCCTACGAGCAGTACTTC.

In its sample, this clonotype was seen many times. This rearrangement joins TRBV6-2 or TRBV6-3 to TRBJ1-1; D unresolved. V gave up 5 bases and J gave up 3 bases, with 7 bases separating them. There are 12 residues in the CDR3. Germline CDR1 MNHEY, CDR2 SVGEGT. This chain's CDR3 is CASSREYTEAFF. In DNA, the CDR3 is TGTGCCAGCAGTCGAGAGTACACTGAAGCTTTCTTT.

This clonotype was recorded at least ten times. The CDR3 here is CASSSGQGMEWELFF. CDR3 in DNA: TGCGCCAGCAGCTCGGGACAGGGAATGGAGTGGGAGCTGTTTTTT. The gene calls are TRBV5-1 and TRBJ2-2, with 9 bases that match TRBD1. The CDR3 has 15 residues. V was pared by 3 bases and J by 9 bases, with 9 bases of the junction left unmatched. Germline CDR1 SGHRS, CDR2 YFSETQ.

This clonotype was recorded many times. The chain combines TRBV5-1 with TRBJ1-5; 11 bases fit TRBD1. The CDR3 has 15 residues. Germline CDR1 is SGHRS and CDR2 is YFSETQ. The trim removed 4 bases at V and 2 bases at J, leaving 2 bases unmatched. CDR3 sequence: CASSEGQGGNQPQHF. The CDR3 coding sequence is TGCGCCAGCAGCGAGGGACAGGGGGGCAATCAGCCCCAGCATTTT.

This clonotype was seen a handful of times. The rearrangement links TRBV19 to TRBJ2-1; a possible D gene is TRBD1 (5 bases). Deletions cut 8 bases from V and 5 bases from J, with 16 bases between. Germline V gene sequence: CDR1 LNHDA, CDR2 SQIVND (reference sequence). This CDR3 is 14 amino acids long. The CDR3 DNA follows: TGTGCCAGTGGGTTGGGGCCCCACCACAATGAGCAGTTCTTC. Residues: CASGLGPHHNEQFF.

This clonotype was observed many times. This chain links TRBV6-5 with TRBJ1-6, with unresolved D. This CDR3 is 14 amino acids long. Trimming removed 7 bases from V and 7 bases from J, with 14 bases in between. Germline V CDR1 and CDR2: MNHEY, SVGAGI. The CDR3 bases are TGTGCCAGCACCGAAGATTTATGGAATTCACCCCTCCACTTT. Translated, it gives CASTEDLWNSPLHF.

This clonotype was detected many times. V usage is TRBV9 and J usage is TRBJ1-5; D perhaps matches TRBD1 (5 bases). The germline V and J ends were trimmed by 2 bases and 4 bases, with 7 bases remaining between them. Germline V gene data show CDR1 as SGDLS and CDR2 as YYNGEE. The CDR3 length is 13 residues. As DNA, the CDR3 is TGTGCCAGCAGCGTCGGGGCAAATCAGCCCCAGCATTTT. Translated, it gives CASSVGANQPQHF.

This clonotype was counted many times. The rearrangement uses TRBV20-1 and TRBJ2-7; D remains unclear. Looked up from germline, CDR1 is DFQATT and CDR2 is SNEGSKA (reference sequence). The CDR3 contains 11 residues. Trimming stripped 5 bases from V and 5 bases from J, with 10 bases between. Written as DNA, the CDR3 is TGCAGTGCTCAACTTGCAGACGAGCAGTACTTC. The encoded protein is CSAQLADEQYF.

This clonotype was observed many times. V is TRBV7-2 and J is TRBJ2-5; possible D gene TRBD2, 6 bases. The CDR3 covers 14 residues. CDR1 is SGHTA, CDR2 FQGNSA, per germline. V lost 5 bases to trimming and J lost 5 bases, with 15 bases between them. The CDR3 protein is CASSDGLSRETQYF. As DNA, the CDR3 is TGTGCCAGCAGCGACGGACTAAGCCGGGAGACCCAGTACTTC.

This clonotype was recorded many times. This chain connects TRBV27 to TRBJ1-2, with TRBD1 matching over 7 bases. Germline V gene data show CDR1 as MNHEY and CDR2 as SMNVEV (reference sequence). The CDR3 loop spans 14 amino acids. Trimming cost V 0 bases and J 5 bases; bases outside gene matches: 3. CDR3 bases: TGTGCCAGCAGTTTATCCACAGGGGTGTATGGCTACACCTTC. Protein: CASSLSTGVYGYTF.

There are many counts of this clonotype. The V call is TRBV6-5, the J call TRBJ2-7, with 9 positions matching TRBD1. This CDR3 has 17 residues. Unmatched junction bases numbered 16, after V lost 4 bases and J lost 6 bases. The V gene's germline CDR1 is MNHEY and CDR2 SVGAGI. CDR3 protein: CASSFLGPGQGLREQYF. The CDR3 region has the DNA TGTGCCAGCAGTTTCCTCGGTCCGGGACAGGGTTTGCGCGAGCAGTACTTC.

The table lists this clonotype with many counts. V gene TRBV12-3 or TRBV12-4 combines with J gene TRBJ1-1; tentatively, D is TRBD1 (6 bases). The CDR3 has 14 amino acids. The V gene lost 4 bases and the J gene lost 6 bases, with 15 bases spanning the gap. The CDR3 spells CASSSGPGGAEAFF. The CDR3, as DNA: TGTGCCAGCAGTTCCGGGCCCGGGGGCGCTGAAGCTTTCTTT.

This clonotype was counted ten times or more. V and J are TRBV5-1 and TRBJ2-7; a possible D gene is TRBD2 (7 bases). Germline loops: CDR1 SGHRS, CDR2 YFSETQ. V was shortened by 6 bases and J by 0 bases, with 25 bases between the two germline ends. The CDR3 sequence is 18 residues long. This CDR3 is CASTLRGAGAGGSYEQYF. The CDR3 DNA follows: TGCGCCAGCACTCTCCGGGGGGCTGGGGCTGGGGGCTCCTACGAGCAGTACTTC.

In the case of this clonotype: Since the CDR3 does not end with the conserved phenylalanine or tryptophan, this likely comes from a read error. Because the CDR3's place on the DNA is in doubt, the DNA is left out and the CDR3 is given as listed by TCRdb. V and J are TRBV6-2 or TRBV6-3 and TRBJ2-1; no check of the table's D call, TRBD2, against the DNA was made. CDR1 MNHEY and CDR2 SVGEGT come from the germline V gene. The CDR3 adds up to 11 amino acids, both ends counted. The CDR3 loop reads CASTNGRGKFC.

This clonotype was recorded at least ten times. V and J are TRBV6-1 and TRBJ1-2; maybe TRBD1 (6 bases). Germline CDR1 MNHNS, CDR2 SASEGT. Trimming removed 6 bases at V and 4 bases at J, with 15 bases between. This CDR3 spans 14 amino acids. The CDR3 protein is CASSRKGDFYGYTF. For the CDR3, the DNA is TGTGCCAGCAGCCGCAAGGGGGACTTCTATGGCTACACCTTC.

At least ten counts were recorded for this clonotype. This chain joins TRBV5-1 and TRBJ2-1; 8 bases are shared with TRBD2. V dropped 0 bases and J dropped 3; count of bases not matched to a gene: 5. Germline CDR1 and CDR2: SGHRS and YFSETQ. CDR3 length: 16 residues. The CDR3 nucleotides read TGCGCCAGCAGCTTGGGTCTACGGGGGGGCTACAATGAGCAGTTCTTC. It translates to CASSLGLRGGYNEQFF.

The table lists this clonotype with many counts. The rearrangement uses TRBV12-3 or TRBV12-4 and TRBJ2-1, with TRBD1 matching over 10 bases. This CDR3 has 16 residues. The V and J ends lost 5 bases and 0 bases, in that order; junction bases with no gene match: 4. CDR3 in DNA: TGTGCCAGCAGTGGACAGGGGGTGAGCTCCTACAATGAGCAGTTCTTC. It encodes CASSGQGVSSYNEQFF.

In its sample, this clonotype was seen many times. The chain uses TRBV7-9 and TRBJ2-7, with D perhaps TRBD1 (6 bases). CDR3 size: 14 residues. The ends were cut back, 5 bases at V and 0 bases at J, with 11 bases in the middle. CDR1 and CDR2 (germline): SEHNR, FQNEAQ (reference sequence). The CDR3 here is CASSQGLGSYEQYF. DNA for the CDR3: TGTGCCAGCAGCCAGGGGCTGGGCTCCTACGAGCAGTACTTC.